This TCR beta chain was sequenced during a study of T cells in Graves' hyperthyroidism and ophthalmopathy (dated by TCRdb to between 2018 and 2020). The study in broad terms: Peripheral blood samples were taken at the time of initial diagnosis, prior to any treatment. The 100 discovery patients were divided at random into training and test sets in a 7:3 ratio. In roughly six Graves' hyperthyroidism patients, the study also compared T-cell repertoires from thyroid tissue with T-cell repertoires from blood. The paper describes TCR Vbeta CDR3 sequencing of 135 peripheral blood samples, made up of some 42 ophthalmopathy patients, around 78 hyperthyroidism patients and roughly 17 progressor patients. TCR V-J signatures able to tell the groups apart were searched for in a discovery cohort of around 95 patients, of whom 43 had Graves' ophthalmopathy and some 60 had stable Graves' hyperthyroidism. After blood sampling, hyperthyroidism patients were treated with methimazole at a starting dose of 30 mg daily, and ophthalmopathy patients were treated with high-dose intravenous methylprednisolone. Prospective prediction of ophthalmopathy was tested in an independent validation cohort of 18 to 20 hyperthyroidism patients and 17 patients who later progressed to ophthalmopathy. What the research found in general, with its limitations: Most expanded thyroid clonotypes (frequency above 0.001) were also detected in blood, a finding suggesting that blood repertoires may reflect thyroid immune responses. In validation, progression to ophthalmopathy was predicted by the model with around 70% sensitivity and 72.22% specificity, a median of roughly 6 months before onset. Ophthalmopathy was separated from stable hyperthyroidism by a 13 V-J signature model, with over 85% sensitivity and about 81% specificity obtained in cross-validation and 80%/75% obtained in testing. Sample size was not statistically predetermined, and investigators were not blinded to group allocation.

The TCR beta CDR3 regions were amplified from the RNA transcripts. For the first round of RT-PCR on the TCR CDR3, the HTBI primer set was used together with the Qiagen OneStep RT-PCR kit. The libraries were constructed in a second round of multiplex PCR and then size-selected and purified. Sequencing of the libraries was done on an Illumina HiSeq2000 using paired-end 100 bp reads. Per the original workflow: SOAPnuke was used to process the raw data, with reads discarded if the reads contained adapters or uncalled bases, had a mean Phred below 15, or lacked an exact constant-primer or identifier match. High-quality paired reads were merged with COPE v1.2.5, and unique nucleotide sequences were defined as clonotypes. MiTCR v1.1 was used to align clonotypes to the IMGT TRBV, TRBD and TRBJ reference segments. The analysis was restricted to V-J combinations with a frequency above 0.0001, which together covered about 99% of the repertoires. The TCS score was defined as the ratio of F50 (clonal expansion) to E x V (chaos), calculated using BLOSUM62-based TCRdist between CDR3 peptides within each V-J. Welch's t-statistics and random forest reduced 500 to 550 V-J features to 10 to 15, which were used in a naive Bayes classifier (R e1071). TCRdb redid the processing of the public reads, applying fastp at Q25 and MiXCR, and retained in-frame beta chains. Entries that share a CDR3 protein sequence are merged under the most common genes and DNA. V and J calls and clone size were set by TCRdb, not the authors. Here the sample has some 570,000 distinct CDR3 sequences; around 14% occur a single time. Over 6% of the sample comes from the top ten.

The germline V gene supplies CDR1 SGHAT and CDR2 FQNNGV. At the junction V is shortened by 0 bases and J by 0 bases; bases outside the gene matches: 2. The CDR3 starts with the cysteine, ends with the phenylalanine, and has 15 residues. Here the CDR3 DNA is all that survives: 45 bases in frame from base 1. Ophthalmopathy patients had moderately to severely active disease, with a Clinical Activity Score of 3 or more, a NOSPECS grade of 4 or more, and a disease duration of less than 3 months. The study excluded patients with uncontrolled infections, other autoimmune diseases, pregnancy or lactation. Clinical symptoms, serum thyroxine and TRAb, thyroid ultrasound, and orbital computed tomography formed the basis for the diagnoses. PBMCs were isolated from 7.5 to 10 ml of fresh peripheral blood by Ficoll-Paque density gradient centrifugation. Total RNA was extracted using Trizol reagent, and RNA quality was assessed on an Agilent 2100 Bioanalyzer.

This clonotype was seen at least ten times. The antigen it recognizes is unknown. No much larger clone exists at a distance of one base, and base qualities are not known. The rearrangement joined TRBV11-2 to TRBJ2-7; 7 bases in the junction line up with TRBD1. Sequencing used blood. The clonotype comes from a woman under 30 with Graves' ophthalmopathy. The CDR3 region: CASSLEWTGSYEQYF. The DNA sequence is as follows: TGTGCCAGCAGCTTAGAGTGGACAGGCTCCTACGAGCAGTACTTC.